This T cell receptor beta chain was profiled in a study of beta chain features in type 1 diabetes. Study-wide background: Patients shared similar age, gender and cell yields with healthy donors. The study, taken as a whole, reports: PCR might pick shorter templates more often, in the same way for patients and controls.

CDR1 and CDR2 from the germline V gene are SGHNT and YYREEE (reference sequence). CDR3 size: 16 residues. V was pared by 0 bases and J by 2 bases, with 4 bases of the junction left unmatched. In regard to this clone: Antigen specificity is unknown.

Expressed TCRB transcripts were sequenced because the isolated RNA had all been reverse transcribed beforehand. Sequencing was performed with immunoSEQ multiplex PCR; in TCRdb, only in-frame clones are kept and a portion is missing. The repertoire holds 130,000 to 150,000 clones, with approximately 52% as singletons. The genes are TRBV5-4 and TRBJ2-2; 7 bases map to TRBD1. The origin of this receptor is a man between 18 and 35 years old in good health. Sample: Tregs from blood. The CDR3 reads CASSLGQGTNTGELFF. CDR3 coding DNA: TGTGCCAGCAGCTTGGGACAGGGAACCAACACCGGGGAGCTGTTTTTT.